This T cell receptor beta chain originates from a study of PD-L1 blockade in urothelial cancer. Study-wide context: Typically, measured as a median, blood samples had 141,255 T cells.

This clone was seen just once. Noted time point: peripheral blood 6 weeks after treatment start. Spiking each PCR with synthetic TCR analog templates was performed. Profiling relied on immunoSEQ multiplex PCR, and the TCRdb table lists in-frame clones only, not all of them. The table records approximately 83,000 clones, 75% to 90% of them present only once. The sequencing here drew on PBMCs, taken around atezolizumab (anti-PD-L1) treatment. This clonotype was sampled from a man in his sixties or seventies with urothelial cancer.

The CDR3 protein is CASSQEQGAGNTIYF. CDR3 bases: TGTGCCAGCAGCCAAGAACAGGGAGCTGGAAACACCATATATTTT. J is TRBJ1-3 and V is TRBV4-2, with D tentatively TRBD1 (6 bases). CDR3 size: 15 residues. The germline CDR1 and CDR2 sequences are LGHNA and YNFKEQ. V was shortened by 0 bases and J by 2 bases, with 8 bases between the two germline ends.